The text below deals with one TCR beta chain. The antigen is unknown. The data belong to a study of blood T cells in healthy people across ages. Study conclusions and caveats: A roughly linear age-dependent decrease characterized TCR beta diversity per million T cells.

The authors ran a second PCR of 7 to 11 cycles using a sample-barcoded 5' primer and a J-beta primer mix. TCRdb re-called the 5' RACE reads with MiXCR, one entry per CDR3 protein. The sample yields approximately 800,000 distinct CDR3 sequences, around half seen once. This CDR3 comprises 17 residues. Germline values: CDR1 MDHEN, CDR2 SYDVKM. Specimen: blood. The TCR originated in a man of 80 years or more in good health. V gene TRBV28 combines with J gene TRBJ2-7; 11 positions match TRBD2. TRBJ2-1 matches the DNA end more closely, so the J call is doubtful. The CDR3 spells CASSSASGRLSSYEQFF. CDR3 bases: TGTGCCAGCAGTTCTGCTAGCGGGAGGTTGAGCTCCTACGAGCAGTTCTTC.